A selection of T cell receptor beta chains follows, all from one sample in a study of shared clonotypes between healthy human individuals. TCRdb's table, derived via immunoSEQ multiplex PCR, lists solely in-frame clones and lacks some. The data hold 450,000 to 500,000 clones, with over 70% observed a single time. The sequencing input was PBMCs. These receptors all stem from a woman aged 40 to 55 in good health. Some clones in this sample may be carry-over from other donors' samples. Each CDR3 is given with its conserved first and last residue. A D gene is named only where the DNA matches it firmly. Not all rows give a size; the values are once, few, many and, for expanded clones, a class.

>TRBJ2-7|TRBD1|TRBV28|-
CASSPRGYEQYF
TGTGCCAGCAGCCCCAGGGGGTACGAGCAGTACTTC
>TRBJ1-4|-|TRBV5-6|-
CASSLGQLFSEKLFF
TGTGCCAGCAGCTTGGGGCAGCTCTTTAGTGAAAAACTGTTTTTT
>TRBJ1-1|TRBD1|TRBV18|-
CASSQLRTGTEAFF
TGTGCCAGCTCACAACTCAGGACAGGCACTGAAGCTTTCTTT
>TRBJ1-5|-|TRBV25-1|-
CASSDGTYSNQPQHF
TGTGCCAGCAGTGACGGGACATATAGCAATCAGCCCCAGCATTTT
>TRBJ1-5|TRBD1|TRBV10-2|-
CASSDRTGRQPQHF
TGCGCCAGCAGTGACCGGACAGGGCGTCAGCCCCAGCATTTT
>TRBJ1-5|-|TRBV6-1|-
CASSPDGNQPQHF
TGTGCCAGCAGCCCGGACGGGAATCAGCCCCAGCATTTT
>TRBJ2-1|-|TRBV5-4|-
CASSPQAGLTNEQFF
TGTGCCAGCAGCCCACAGGCAGGGCTGACAAATGAGCAGTTCTTC
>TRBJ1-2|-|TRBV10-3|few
CAISERGDYGYTF
TGTGCCATCAGTGAGCGAGGGGACTATGGCTACACCTTC
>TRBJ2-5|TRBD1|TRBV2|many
CASRGQGLGWEQYF
TGTGCCAGCCGGGGACAGGGGCTTGGTTGGGAGCAGTACTTC
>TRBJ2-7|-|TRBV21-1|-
CASSEGRTTRYEQYF
TGTGCCAGCAGCGAGGGGAGAACTACCCGCTACGAGCAGTACTTC
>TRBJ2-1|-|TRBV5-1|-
CASSLVTGWNEQFF
TGCGCCAGCAGCTTGGTTACGGGTTGGAATGAGCAGTTCTTC
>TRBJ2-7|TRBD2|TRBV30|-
CACRLAGYEQYF
TGTGCCTGCCGACTAGCGGGATACGAGCAGTACTTC
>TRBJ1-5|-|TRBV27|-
CASRPGRNQPQHF
TGTGCCAGCAGACCCGGGAGAAATCAGCCCCAGCATTTT
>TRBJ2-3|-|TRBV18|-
CASSRERPSTDTQYF
TGTGCCAGCTCACGCGAACGTCCTAGCACAGATACGCAGTATTTT
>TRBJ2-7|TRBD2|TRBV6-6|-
CASSYLAGGRDEQYF
TGTGCCAGCAGTTACCTTGCGGGAGGCCGGGACGAGCAGTACTTC
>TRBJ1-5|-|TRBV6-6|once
CASSYSGGSNQPQHF
TGTGCCAGCAGTTACTCGGGGGGATCCAATCAGCCCCAGCATTTT
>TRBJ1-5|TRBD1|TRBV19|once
CASSMDRGRDQPQHF
TGTGCCAGTAGTATGGACAGGGGGCGCGATCAGCCCCAGCATTTT
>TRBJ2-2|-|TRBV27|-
CASSLSQAINTGELFF
TGTGCCAGCAGTTTATCACAGGCGATCAACACCGGGGAGCTGTTTTTT
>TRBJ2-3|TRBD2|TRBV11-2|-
CASSSGLLTQYF
TGTGCCAGCAGCTCGGGACTACTTACGCAGTATTTT
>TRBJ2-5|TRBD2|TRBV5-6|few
CASSSRGTETQYF
TGTGCCAGCAGCTCGCGGGGGACGGAGACCCAGTACTTC
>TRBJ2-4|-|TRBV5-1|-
CASSPTLILAKNIQYF
TGCGCCAGCAGCCCGACCCTGATACTAGCCAAAAACATTCAGTACTTC
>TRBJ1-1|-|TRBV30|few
CAWRYRVATEAFF
TGTGCCTGGAGGTACAGGGTTGCCACTGAAGCTTTCTTT
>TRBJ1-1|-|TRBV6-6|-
CASSQPGQISTEAFF
TGTGCCAGCAGTCAACCGGGACAAATATCGACTGAAGCTTTCTTT
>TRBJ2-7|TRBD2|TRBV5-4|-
CASSLGLAGWGEQYF
TGTGCCAGCAGCTTGGGACTAGCGGGATGGGGCGAGCAGTACTTC
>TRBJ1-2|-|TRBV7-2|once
CASSLGLGLGYTF
TGTGCCAGCAGCTTAGGGTTAGGGTTGGGCTACACCTTC
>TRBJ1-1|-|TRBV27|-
CASSLGPSGLLTEAFF
TGTGCCAGCAGTTTAGGACCATCGGGACTCCTCACTGAAGCTTTCTTT
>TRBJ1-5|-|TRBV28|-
CASTQWRGGVQPQHF
TGTGCCAGCACCCAATGGCGGGGGGGCGTTCAGCCCCAGCATTTT
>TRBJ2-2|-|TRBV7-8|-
CASSLGVGKGTGELFF
TGTGCCAGCAGCTTAGGAGTGGGGAAGGGCACCGGGGAGCTGTTTTTT
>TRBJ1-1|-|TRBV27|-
CASSFGGYTEAFF
TGTGCCAGCAGTTTTGGGGGGTACACTGAAGCTTTCTTT
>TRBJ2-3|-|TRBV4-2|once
CASSQELSGSSPDTQYF
TGTGCCAGCAGCCAAGAATTGTCAGGTTCATCCCCAGATACGCAGTATTTT
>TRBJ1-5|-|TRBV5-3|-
CARSPEVVYSNQPQHF
TGTGCCAGAAGCCCAGAGGTCGTATATAGCAATCAGCCCCAGCATTTT
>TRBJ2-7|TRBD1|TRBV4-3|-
CASSHRDRDTYEQYF
TGCGCCAGCAGCCACCGGGACAGGGATACCTACGAGCAGTACTTC
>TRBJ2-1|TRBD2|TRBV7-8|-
CASSLGLAGTQFF
TGTGCCAGCAGCTTAGGACTAGCGGGAACTCAGTTCTTC
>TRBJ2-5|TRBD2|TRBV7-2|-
CASSSGLAGEQYF
TGTGCCAGCAGCTCCGGACTAGCGGGGGAGCAGTACTTC
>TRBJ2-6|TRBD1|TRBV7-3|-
CASSFRDRGSGANVLTF
TGTGCCAGCAGCTTCCGGGACAGGGGCTCTGGGGCCAACGTCCTGACTTTC
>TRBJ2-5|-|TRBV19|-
CASSREKEETQYF
TGTGCCAGTAGTCGAGAAAAGGAAGAGACCCAGTACTTC
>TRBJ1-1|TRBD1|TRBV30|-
CAWAEDRTEAFF
TGTGCCTGGGCTGAGGACAGGACTGAAGCTTTCTTT
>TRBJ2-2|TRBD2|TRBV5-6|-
CASSRTSGYTGELFF
TGTGCCAGCAGCAGGACTAGCGGATACACCGGGGAGCTGTTTTTT
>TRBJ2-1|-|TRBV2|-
CASSGPRSHEQFF
TGTGCCAGCAGCGGCCCTCGGAGTCATGAGCAGTTCTTC